This T cell receptor beta chain was retrieved from a study of CD8 T cells in Susac syndrome. Deletions cut 4 bases from V and 8 bases from J, with 16 bases between. Germline V gives CDR1 SGHRS, CDR2 YFSETQ. This CDR3 spans 14 amino acids. Study-wide results and limits: Peak Susac CD8+ clonal expansion was seen in TEMRA cells and active patients.

After extraction with the RNeasy kit, about 0.5 to 1 ug of the RNA was reverse transcribed using random hexamers. TCRdb re-called the immunoSEQ multiplex PCR reads with MiXCR, one entry per CDR3 protein. The table has some 50,000 distinct CDR3 sequences, 95% seen once. This clonotype was seen once. Its antigen is still unknown. TCR beta was sequenced from blood CD8+ and CD4+ T cells. Sequencing was done on a sample of CD8+ T cells from PBMCs. The clonotype comes from a human donor with Susac syndrome. V usage is TRBV5-1 and J usage is TRBJ2-4; D possibly uses TRBD1 or TRBD2 (6 bases each). This chain's CDR3 is CASSDRPGADIQYF. CDR3 nucleotide sequence: TGCGCCAGCAGCGACCGGCCGGGGGCAGACATTCAGTACTTC.